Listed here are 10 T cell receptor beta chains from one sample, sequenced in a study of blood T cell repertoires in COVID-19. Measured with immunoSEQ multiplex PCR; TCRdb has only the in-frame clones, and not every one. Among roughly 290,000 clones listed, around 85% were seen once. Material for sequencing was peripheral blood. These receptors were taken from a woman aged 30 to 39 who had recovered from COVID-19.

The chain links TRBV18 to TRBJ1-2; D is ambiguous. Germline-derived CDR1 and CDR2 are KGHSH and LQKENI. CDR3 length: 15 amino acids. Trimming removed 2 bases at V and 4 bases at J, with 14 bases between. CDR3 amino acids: CASSPAPEVVYGYTF. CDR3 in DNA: TGTGCCAGCTCACCAGCACCAGAAGTTGTCTATGGCTACACCTTC.

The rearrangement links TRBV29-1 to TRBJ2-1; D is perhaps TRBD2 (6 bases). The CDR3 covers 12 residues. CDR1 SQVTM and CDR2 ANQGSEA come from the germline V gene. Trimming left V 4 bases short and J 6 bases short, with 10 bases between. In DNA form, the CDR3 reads TGCAGCGTTGGGCAGGGAGGCAATGAGCAGTTCTTC. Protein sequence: CSVGQGGNEQFF.

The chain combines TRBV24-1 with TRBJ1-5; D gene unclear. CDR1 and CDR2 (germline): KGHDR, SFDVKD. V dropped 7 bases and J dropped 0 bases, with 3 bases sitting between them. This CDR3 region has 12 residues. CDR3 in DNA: TGTGCCACCAGCCTTAGCAATCAGCCCCAGCATTTT. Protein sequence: CATSLSNQPQHF.

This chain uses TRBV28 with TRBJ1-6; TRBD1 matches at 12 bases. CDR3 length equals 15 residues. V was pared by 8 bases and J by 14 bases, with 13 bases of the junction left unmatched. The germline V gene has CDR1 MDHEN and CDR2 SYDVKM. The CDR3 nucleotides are TGTGCCAGCCGACACCCCGGGACAGGGGGCGAAACCCTCCACTTT. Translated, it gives CASRHPGTGGETLHF.

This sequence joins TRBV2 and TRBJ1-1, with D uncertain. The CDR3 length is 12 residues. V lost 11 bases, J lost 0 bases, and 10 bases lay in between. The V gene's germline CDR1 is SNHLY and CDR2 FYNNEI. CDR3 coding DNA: TGTGCCGGTACAGTCATGAACACTGAAGCTTTCTTT. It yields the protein CAGTVMNTEAFF.

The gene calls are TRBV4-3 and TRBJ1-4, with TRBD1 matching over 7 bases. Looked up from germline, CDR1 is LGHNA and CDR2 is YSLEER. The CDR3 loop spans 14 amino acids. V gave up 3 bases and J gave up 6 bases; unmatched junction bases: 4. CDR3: CASSQGTDDEKLFF. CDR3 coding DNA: TGCGCCAGCAGCCAGGGGACAGACGATGAAAAACTGTTTTTT.

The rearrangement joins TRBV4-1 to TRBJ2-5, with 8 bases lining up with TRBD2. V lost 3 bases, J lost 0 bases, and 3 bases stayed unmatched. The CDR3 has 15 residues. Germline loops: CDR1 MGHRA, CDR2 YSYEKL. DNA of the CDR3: TGCGCCAGCAGCCACGCACTAGCGGACCAAGAGACCCAGTACTTC. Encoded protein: CASSHALADQETQYF.

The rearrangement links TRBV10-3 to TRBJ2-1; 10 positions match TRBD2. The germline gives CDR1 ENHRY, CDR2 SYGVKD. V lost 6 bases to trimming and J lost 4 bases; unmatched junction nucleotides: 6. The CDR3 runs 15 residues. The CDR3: CAISLAGGGYNEQFF. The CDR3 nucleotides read TGTGCCATCAGCTTAGCGGGGGGCGGGTACAATGAGCAGTTCTTC.

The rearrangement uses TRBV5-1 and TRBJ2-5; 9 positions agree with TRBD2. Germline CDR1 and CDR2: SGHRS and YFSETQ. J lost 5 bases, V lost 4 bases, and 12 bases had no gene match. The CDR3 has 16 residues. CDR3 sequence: CASSRNGGGAFETQYF. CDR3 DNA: TGCGCCAGCAGCCGGAACGGCGGGGGGGCCTTCGAGACCCAGTACTTC.

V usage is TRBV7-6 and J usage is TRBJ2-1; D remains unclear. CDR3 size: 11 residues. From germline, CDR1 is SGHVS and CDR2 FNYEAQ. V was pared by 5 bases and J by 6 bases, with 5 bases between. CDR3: CASSHFNEQFF. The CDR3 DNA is TGTGCCAGCAGCCATTTCAATGAGCAGTTCTTC.